The text below deals with one TCR beta chain. The study enrolled healthy HIV-negative adults without recent acute infections or vaccinations as donors. Nashville, Tennessee was home to all donors, who were Caucasian adults. CD4+ cells underwent separation, giving CD45RA+ naive and CD45RA-negative memory subsets. The data stem from a study of shared clonotypes between healthy human individuals. The overall study: Per donor, three plates held CD4 naive cells, three held CD4 memory, two held CD8 naive and one held CD8 memory.

Sequenced by immunoSEQ multiplex PCR; TCRdb stores in-frame clones only, minus some. The table lists millions of clones, 95% of them singletons. This CDR3 spans 15 amino acids. Germline-derived CDR1 and CDR2 are SGHRS and YFSETQ. The V gene end was trimmed by 4 bases and the J gene end by 8 bases; junction bases not matched to a gene: 10. The clonotype was recovered from a man aged 18-30 years in good health. The chain uses TRBV5-1 and TRBJ1-4, with TRBD1 matching 8 bases. The sequenced material came from naive CD4+ T cells sorted from blood. Subset described: CD45RA+ positively selected. CDR3 bases: TGCGCCAGCAGCCCGGGCGGACAGGGTACGGAAAAACTGTTTTTT. Amino acid sequence: CASSPGGQGTEKLFF.